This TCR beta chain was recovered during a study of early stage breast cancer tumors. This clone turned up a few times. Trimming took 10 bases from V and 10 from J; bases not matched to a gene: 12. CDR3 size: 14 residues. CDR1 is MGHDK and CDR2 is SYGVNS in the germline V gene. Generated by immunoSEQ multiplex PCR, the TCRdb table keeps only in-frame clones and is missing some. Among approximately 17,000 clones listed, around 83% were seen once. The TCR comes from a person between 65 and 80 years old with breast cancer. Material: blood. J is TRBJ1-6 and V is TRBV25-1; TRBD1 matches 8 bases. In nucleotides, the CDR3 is TGTGCCACTAGGTACGGACAGGGCGGATCACCCCTCCACTTT. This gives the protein CATRYGQGGSPLHF. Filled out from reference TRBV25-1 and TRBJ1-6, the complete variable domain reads EADIYQTPRYLVIGTGKKITLECSQTMGHDKMYWYQQDPGMELHLIHYSYGVNSTEKGDLSSESTVSRIRTEHFPLTLESARPSHTSQYLCATRYGQGGSPLHFGNGTRLTVT.